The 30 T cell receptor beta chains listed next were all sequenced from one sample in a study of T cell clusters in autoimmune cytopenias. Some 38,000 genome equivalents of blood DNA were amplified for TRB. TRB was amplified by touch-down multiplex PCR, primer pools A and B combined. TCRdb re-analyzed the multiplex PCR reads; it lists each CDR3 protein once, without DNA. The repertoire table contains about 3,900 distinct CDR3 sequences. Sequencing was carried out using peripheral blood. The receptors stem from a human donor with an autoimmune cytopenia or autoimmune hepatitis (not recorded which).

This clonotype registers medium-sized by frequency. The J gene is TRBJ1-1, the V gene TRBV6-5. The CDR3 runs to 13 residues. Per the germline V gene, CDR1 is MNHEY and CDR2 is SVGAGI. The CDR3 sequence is CASRLGGNTEAFF.

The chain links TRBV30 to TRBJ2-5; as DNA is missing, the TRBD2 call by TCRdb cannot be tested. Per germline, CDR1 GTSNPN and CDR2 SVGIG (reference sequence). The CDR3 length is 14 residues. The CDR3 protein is CACSKTSIQETQYF.

The CDR3 region is CASSLGLGSDTQYF. The chain uses TRBV27 and TRBJ2-3; TCRdb reports TRBD2, a call that lacks DNA to check it against. This CDR3 is built from 14 residues. Germline V gene lookup returns CDR1 MNHEY and CDR2 SMNVEV (reference sequence).

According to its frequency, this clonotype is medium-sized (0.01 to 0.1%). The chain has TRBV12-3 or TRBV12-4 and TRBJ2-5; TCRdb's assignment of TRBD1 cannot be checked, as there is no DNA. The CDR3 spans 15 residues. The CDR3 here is CASSLPGGGYETQYF.

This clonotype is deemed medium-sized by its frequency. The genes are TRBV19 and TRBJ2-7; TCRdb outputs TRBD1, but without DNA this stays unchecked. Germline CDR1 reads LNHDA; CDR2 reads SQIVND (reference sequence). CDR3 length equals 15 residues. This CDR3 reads CASSSYREFGYEQYF.

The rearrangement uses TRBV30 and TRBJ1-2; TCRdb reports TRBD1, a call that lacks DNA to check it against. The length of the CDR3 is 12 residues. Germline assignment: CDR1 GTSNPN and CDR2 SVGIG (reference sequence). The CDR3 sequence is CAFKAGDYGYTF.

This CDR3 reads CASSDKLAGLNEQFF. This chain uses TRBV6-2 or TRBV6-3 with TRBJ2-1; TCRdb's D call of TRBD2 is untestable without DNA. Germline lookup yields CDR1 MNHEY and CDR2 SVGEGT. This CDR3 comprises 15 residues.

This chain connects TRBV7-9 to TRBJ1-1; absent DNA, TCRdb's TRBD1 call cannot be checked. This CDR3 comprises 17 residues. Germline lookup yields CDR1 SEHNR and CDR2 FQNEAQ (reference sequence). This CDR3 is CASSLGDRGRMNTEAFF.

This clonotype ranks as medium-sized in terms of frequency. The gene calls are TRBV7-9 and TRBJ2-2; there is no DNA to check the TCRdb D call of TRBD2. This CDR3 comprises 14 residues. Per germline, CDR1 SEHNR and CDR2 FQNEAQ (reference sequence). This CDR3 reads CASSPLGRPGELFF. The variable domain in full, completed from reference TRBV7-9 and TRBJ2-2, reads DTGVSQNPRHKITKRGQNVTFRCDPISEHNRLYWYRQTLGQGPEFLTYFQNEAQLEKSRLLSDRFSAERPKGSFSTLEIQRTEQGDSAMYLCASSPLGRPGELFFGEGSRLTVL.

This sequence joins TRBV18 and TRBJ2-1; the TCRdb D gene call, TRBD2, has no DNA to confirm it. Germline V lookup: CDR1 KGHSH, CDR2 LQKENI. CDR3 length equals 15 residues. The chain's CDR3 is CASLSGGRQNNEQFF.

The CDR3 loop is CASSYPRSGATLETQYF. V usage is TRBV6-2 or TRBV6-3 and J usage is TRBJ2-5; no DNA is available, so the TRBD1 call from TCRdb remains unchecked. The CDR3 length is 17 residues. Germline V CDR1 and CDR2: MNHEY, SVGEGT.

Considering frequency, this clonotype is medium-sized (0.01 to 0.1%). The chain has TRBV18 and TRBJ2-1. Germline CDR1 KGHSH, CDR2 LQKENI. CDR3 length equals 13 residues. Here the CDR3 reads CASSPSSYNEQFF.

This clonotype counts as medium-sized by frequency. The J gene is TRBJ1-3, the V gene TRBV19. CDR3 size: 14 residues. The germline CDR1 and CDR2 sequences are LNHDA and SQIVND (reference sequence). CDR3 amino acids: CASSIVSSGNTIYF.

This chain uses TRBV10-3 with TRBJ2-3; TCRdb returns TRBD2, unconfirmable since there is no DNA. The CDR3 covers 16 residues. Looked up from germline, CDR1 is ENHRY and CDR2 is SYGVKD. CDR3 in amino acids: CAISEIGTHLTDTQYF.

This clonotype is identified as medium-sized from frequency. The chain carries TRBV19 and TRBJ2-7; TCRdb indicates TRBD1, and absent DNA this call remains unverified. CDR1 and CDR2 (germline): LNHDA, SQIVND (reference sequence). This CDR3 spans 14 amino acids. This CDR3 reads CASSGRQRTYEQYF.

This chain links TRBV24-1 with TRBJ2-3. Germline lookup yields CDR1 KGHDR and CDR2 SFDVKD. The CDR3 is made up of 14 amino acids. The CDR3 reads CATSPNSFPDTQYF.

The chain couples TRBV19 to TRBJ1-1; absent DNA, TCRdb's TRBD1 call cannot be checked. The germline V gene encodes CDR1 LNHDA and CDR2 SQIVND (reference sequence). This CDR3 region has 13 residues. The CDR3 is CASGRGTNTEAFF.

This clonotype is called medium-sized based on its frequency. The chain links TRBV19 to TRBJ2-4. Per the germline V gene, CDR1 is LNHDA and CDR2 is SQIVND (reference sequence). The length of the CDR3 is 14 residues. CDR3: CASSIGWQANIQYF.

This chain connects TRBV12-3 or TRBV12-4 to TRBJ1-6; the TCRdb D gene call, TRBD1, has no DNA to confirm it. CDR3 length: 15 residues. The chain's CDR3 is CASSLLQGENSPLHF.

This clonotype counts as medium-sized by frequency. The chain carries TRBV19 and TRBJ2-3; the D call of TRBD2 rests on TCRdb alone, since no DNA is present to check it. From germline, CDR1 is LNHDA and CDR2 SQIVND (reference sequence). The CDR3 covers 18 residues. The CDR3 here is CASSISAGTSGRTDTQYF.

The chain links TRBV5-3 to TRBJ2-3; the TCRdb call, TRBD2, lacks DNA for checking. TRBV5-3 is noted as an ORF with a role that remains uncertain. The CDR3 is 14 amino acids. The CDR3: CARSPGLGVDTQYF.

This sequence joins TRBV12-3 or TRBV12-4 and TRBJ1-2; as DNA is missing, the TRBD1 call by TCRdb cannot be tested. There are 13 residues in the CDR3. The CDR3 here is CASSLDIAGSYTF.

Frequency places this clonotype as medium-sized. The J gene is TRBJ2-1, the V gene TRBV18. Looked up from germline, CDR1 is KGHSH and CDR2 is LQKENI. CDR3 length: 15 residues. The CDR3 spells CASSPTSGSGNEQFF.

The CDR3: CATSDSYNEQFF. The genes are TRBV24-1 and TRBJ2-1. The V gene's germline CDR1 is KGHDR and CDR2 SFDVKD. CDR3 size: 12 residues.

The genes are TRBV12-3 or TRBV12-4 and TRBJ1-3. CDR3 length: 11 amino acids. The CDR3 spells CASSSGNTIYF.

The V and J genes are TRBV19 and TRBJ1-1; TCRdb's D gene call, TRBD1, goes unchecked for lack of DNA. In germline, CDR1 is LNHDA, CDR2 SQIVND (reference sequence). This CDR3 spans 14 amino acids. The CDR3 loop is CASSMSMGSGRAFF.

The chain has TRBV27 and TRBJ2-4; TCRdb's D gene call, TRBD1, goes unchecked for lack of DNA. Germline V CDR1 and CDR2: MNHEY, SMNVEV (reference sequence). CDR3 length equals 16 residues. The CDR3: CASSVKQGLAKNIQYF.

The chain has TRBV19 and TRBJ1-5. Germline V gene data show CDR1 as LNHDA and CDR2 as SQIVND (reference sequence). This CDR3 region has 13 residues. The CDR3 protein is CASSLSSNQPQHF.

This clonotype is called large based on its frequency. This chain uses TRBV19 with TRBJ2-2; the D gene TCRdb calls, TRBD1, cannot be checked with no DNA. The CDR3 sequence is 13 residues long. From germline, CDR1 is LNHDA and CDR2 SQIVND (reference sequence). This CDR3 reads CASTPLDTGELFF.

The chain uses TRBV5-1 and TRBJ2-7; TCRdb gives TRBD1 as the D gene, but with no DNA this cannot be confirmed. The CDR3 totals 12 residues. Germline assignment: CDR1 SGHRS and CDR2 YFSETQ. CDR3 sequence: CASSRDRAEQYF.